The 10 T cell receptor beta chains below were found in one sample sequenced in a study of T-cell memory formation after mild COVID-19. TCRdb re-derived calls from the 5' RACE reads in MiXCR, one entry per CDR3 protein. The table records about 6,100 distinct CDR3 sequences, around 20% of them present only once. Sequenced sample: PBMCs or a T cell subset sorted from them (not recorded which). These receptors originate from an adult woman who had mild COVID-19 (a few samples of this study predate the infection). Cell type and time point are not known.

In this sample, this clonotype turned up many times. This sequence joins TRBV28 and TRBJ2-3, with 11 positions matching TRBD2. CDR1 and CDR2 from the germline V gene are MDHEN and SYDVKM. The CDR3 runs to 18 residues. V lost 6 bases and J lost 1; bases outside the gene matches: 12. The CDR3 is CASSFRAVGLAGTDTQYF. In DNA form, the CDR3 reads TGTGCCAGCAGCTTCCGGGCTGTGGGACTAGCGGGCACAGATACGCAGTATTTT.

Many counts were recorded for this clonotype. This chain connects TRBV30 to TRBJ2-7; the D gene could be TRBD1 or TRBD2 (5 bases each). V was cut by 1 base and J by 3 bases, with 19 bases left in between. The CDR3 runs to 16 residues. Germline V gene data show CDR1 as GTSNPN and CDR2 as SVGIG (reference sequence). CDR3 sequence: CAWSDGPGPPLYEQYF. The DNA of the CDR3 is TGTGCCTGGAGTGATGGCCCGGGACCTCCCCTCTACGAGCAGTACTTC. Based on the CDR3 plus reference TRBV30 and TRBJ2-7, the full variable domain is SQTIHQWPATLVQPVGSPLSLECTVEGTSNPNLYWYRQAAGRGLQLLFYSVGIGQISSEVPQNLSASRPQDRQFILSSKKLLLSDSGFYLCAWSDGPGPPLYEQYFGPGTRLTVT.

This clonotype was observed many times. The chain links TRBV12-3 or TRBV12-4 to TRBJ1-6; maybe TRBD1 (6 bases). Trimming cost V 6 bases and J 3 bases, with 12 bases left between them. CDR3 length: 15 residues. As DNA, the CDR3 is TGTGCCAGCAGGTGGACAGCGAGCTATAATTCACCCCTCCACTTT. Translating it yields CASRWTASYNSPLHF.

This clonotype was counted at least ten times. V usage is TRBV4-1 and J usage is TRBJ1-2; 8 bases are shared with TRBD1. The CDR3 has 15 amino acids. Germline V gene sequence: CDR1 MGHRA, CDR2 YSYEKL. V was pared by 4 bases and J by 2 bases, with 6 bases of the junction left unmatched. CDR3 DNA sequence: TGCGCCAGCAGCCCCATGACAGGGGTGAACTATGGCTACACCTTC. It yields the protein CASSPMTGVNYGYTF.

This clonotype was counted ten times or more. The chain is built from TRBV7-9 and TRBJ1-2; no definite D call. Germline CDR1 reads SEHNR; CDR2 reads FQNEAQ (reference sequence). This CDR3 has 11 amino acids. V was shortened by 5 bases and J by 6 bases, with 7 bases between the two germline ends. CDR3 region: CASSDGNGYTF. CDR3 nucleotide sequence: TGTGCCAGCAGCGACGGAAATGGCTACACCTTC. The full variable domain, in which reference TRBV7-9 and TRBJ1-2 provide the parts outside the CDR3, is DTGVSQNPRHKITKRGQNVTFRCDPISEHNRLYWYRQTLGQGPEFLTYFQNEAQLEKSRLLSDRFSAERPKGSFSTLEIQRTEQGDSAMYLCASSDGNGYTFGSGTRLTVV.

This clonotype was seen many times. CDR3 region: CASSLTRILTTNEKLFF. The CDR3, as DNA: TGTGCCAGCAGTTTAACCCGGATTTTAACAACTAATGAAAAACTGTTTTTT. The chain has TRBV12-3 or TRBV12-4 and TRBJ1-4; D is unresolved. CDR3 size: 17 residues. V was clipped by 2 bases and J by 0 bases, with 13 bases between them.

This clonotype showed up just a few times. Here the CDR3 reads CASSPGTGVRNQPQHF. CDR3 bases: TGTGCCAGCTCACCCGGGACAGGAGTCCGCAATCAGCCCCAGCATTTT. The rearrangement links TRBV18 to TRBJ1-5; 8 nucleotides match TRBD1. V lost 3 bases to trimming and J lost 2 bases; unmatched junction nucleotides: 6. Germline V gene data show CDR1 as KGHSH and CDR2 as LQKENI. CDR3 length equals 16 residues.

V and J are TRBV6-5 and TRBJ2-3, with TRBD1 as a possible D gene (5 bases). V was pared by 5 bases and J by 6 bases, with 18 bases between. Per the germline V gene, CDR1 is MNHEY and CDR2 is SVGAGI. The CDR3 is 15 amino acids. CDR3 loop: CASSKTAWASDTQYF. Written as DNA, the CDR3 is TGTGCCAGCAGTAAGACAGCGTGGGCCTCCGATACGCAGTATTTT.

There are many counts of this clonotype. The J gene is TRBJ1-2, the V gene TRBV5-5; 7 nucleotides match TRBD1. V trimming: 5 bases; J trimming: 5 bases; junction bases outside the gene matches: 9. CDR3 size: 14 residues. From germline, CDR1 is SGHKS and CDR2 YYEKEE (reference sequence). The CDR3 DNA is TGTGCCAGCAGTTTCAACAGGGGCGAGTATGGCTACACCTTC. Its protein is CASSFNRGEYGYTF.

This clonotype is medium-sized (0.01 to 0.1%) within its sample. The chain carries TRBV6-2 or TRBV6-3 and TRBJ1-1, with 7 bases matching TRBD1. The CDR3 has 15 amino acids. Germline lookup yields CDR1 MNHEY and CDR2 SVGEGT. Trimming removed 6 bases from V and 1 base from J; junction bases left unmatched: 8. The CDR3 DNA follows: TGTGCCAGCAGACCCTCGGGACAGCAGAACACTGAAGCTTTCTTT. This encodes CASRPSGQQNTEAFF.